This T cell receptor beta chain stems from a study of T cells after yellow fever vaccination. As for the study in general: The fractions with low cell numbers were processed using SMART-Seq v4 Ultra Low Input.

In TCRdb, the 5' RACE reads were re-called with MiXCR into one record per CDR3 protein. The sample holds 250,000 or so distinct CDR3 sequences, about 3.7% seen once. This clonotype was seen more than once but under ten times. The V gene's germline CDR1 is SGHAT and CDR2 FQNNGV. J gave up 8 bases and V 5 bases, and 7 bases lay outside the gene matches. The CDR3 contains 14 residues. The TCR originated in a man aged 18-30 years who received the YFV17D yellow fever vaccine. The input for sequencing was PBMCs, taken 15 days after the yellow fever booster vaccination. J is TRBJ2-1 and V is TRBV11-2; 9 nucleotides line up with TRBD1. The chain's CDR3 is CASSPRTGVYEQFF. CDR3 bases: TGTGCCAGCAGCCCACGGACAGGGGTATATGAGCAGTTCTTC.